This T cell receptor beta chain came from a study of T cell responses to AZD1222 COVID-19 vaccine. Study-wide context: Second-dose groups at about 4 or about 12 weeks were pooled.

About this clone itself: Its target is unknown.

Germline V gene sequence: CDR1 LGHNA, CDR2 YNFKEQ. Trimming stripped 3 bases from V and 10 bases from J, with 12 bases between. The CDR3 contains 12 residues. Measured with immunoSEQ multiplex PCR; TCRdb has only the in-frame clones, and not every one. The table has over 100,000 clones, 65% to 85% seen once. Study-wide points: Possibly, clonal diversity was underestimated; donors were largely white British and included more females. After two AZD1222 doses, spike-specific TCR breadth and depth rose versus day 0. Among AZD1222 vaccinees, only six or seven were seropositive at baseline.

The TCR sequence derives from an adult in good health. This sample comprised peripheral blood, obtained on day 0 of AZD1222 vaccination. The rearrangement uses TRBV4-2 and TRBJ1-1, with D possibly TRBD1 on 6 matching bases. The CDR3 region is CASSQAGVVAFF. CDR3 coding DNA: TGTGCCAGCAGCCAGGCAGGGGTTGTAGCTTTCTTT.